The source of this T cell receptor (beta chain) is a study of T cells expressing NK-cell markers. Study-level background: According to the study, TCR beta repertoires originated from sorted CD3+CD56+NKG2C+, CD3+CD56+NKG2C- and CD3+CD56-NKG2C+ T cells.

The CDR3 contains 16 residues. Germline CDR1 reads SGHTA; CDR2 reads FQGNSA. TCRdb derives one entry per CDR3 protein from the 5' RACE reads, leaving out DNA. The specimen's table records around 280,000 distinct CDR3 sequences. Input material: blood T cells: a sorted CD56 or NKG2C T cell subset, CD4+ or CD8+ T cells, or bulk PBMC T cells (not recorded which). The receptor was derived from a man aged 18 to 35 in good health. The chain carries TRBV7-2 and TRBJ2-3; the D call of TRBD2 rests on TCRdb alone, since no DNA is present to check it. The CDR3 protein is CASRSTLAGGWDTQYF.